This is a list of T cell receptor beta chains from one sample in a study of blood T cell repertoires in COVID-19. Using immunoSEQ multiplex PCR, the repertoire was profiled, and TCRdb retains in-frame clones only, with some absent. The table shows 290,000 or so clones, with about 89% occurring only once. Sequencing was performed on peripheral blood. All receptors derive from a woman aged 25 to 45 with COVID-19, enrolled during active disease. CDR3s leave out the opening cysteine and the closing phenylalanine or tryptophan. D genes are given only for firm matches.

D gene | J gene | V gene | CDR3 protein
NA | TRBJ1-5 | TRBV30 | AWSVGDFSNQPQH
TRBD1 | TRBJ1-2 | TRBV5-1 | ASSAGQGAQYGYT
NA | TRBJ1-2 | TRBV2 | ASSEAGQTHGYT
TRBD1 | TRBJ2-5 | TRBV2 | ASSRDRTQETQY
TRBD1 | TRBJ1-1 | TRBV6-6 | ASSSWTGRDTEAF
TRBD2 | TRBJ2-6 | TRBV20-1 | SASERTSGRSGANVLT
NA | TRBJ1-1 | TRBV11-3 | ASSKTGRSNTEAF
NA | TRBJ1-5 | TRBV20-1 | SASSRNQPQH
NA | TRBJ2-3 | TRBV7-3 | ASSISQADTQY
TRBD1 | TRBJ2-4 | TRBV6-1 | ASSEASGQGTNIQY
NA | TRBJ1-5 | TRBV19 | ASSIARSYSNQPQH
TRBD1 | TRBJ1-1 | TRBV30 | AGGRDRGANTEAF
TRBD1 | TRBJ1-1 | TRBV6-5 | ASSYGQGAGTEAF
TRBD1 | TRBJ1-5 | TRBV7-8 | ASSSDRGLQPQH
NA | TRBJ2-1 | TRBV27 | ASSLIPGTKYNEQF
NA | TRBJ1-1 | TRBV27 | ASTKPGMNTEAF
TRBD2 | TRBJ2-7 | TRBV19 | ASSNRREGRHEQY
TRBD1 | TRBJ2-7 | TRBV7-9 | ASSPPGTGYHEQY
NA | TRBJ2-3 | TRBV7-9 | ASSTGTSADTQY
TRBD2 | TRBJ2-2 | TRBV24-1 | ATSARAGGGPPGELF
NA | TRBJ1-1 | TRBV5-4 | ASSPTRNTEAF
NA | TRBJ1-1 | TRBV28 | ASSTSTLLNTEAF
NA | TRBJ2-7 | TRBV11-2 | ASSSSLIAQY
NA | TRBJ2-3 | TRBV18 | ASSRTTDTDTQY
TRBD2 | TRBJ2-3 | TRBV3-1/TRBV3-2 | ASSQSAGGLVAQY
NA | TRBJ2-1 | TRBV30 | AWSVRDNEQF
NA | TRBJ1-2 | TRBV11-2 | ASSPGVVHGYT
NA | TRBJ2-1 | TRBV10-3 | AISVSSEGEQF
NA | TRBJ2-3 | TRBV28 | ASSQTGTDTQY
NA | TRBJ2-7 | TRBV6-5 | ASKTNRDPSYEQY
NA | TRBJ1-2 | TRBV28 | ASSRYSVGYT
NA | TRBJ1-6 | TRBV18 | ASSPQGQLNSPLH
TRBD1 | TRBJ1-4 | TRBV12-5 | ASGLVQGAWLEKLF
NA | TRBJ2-5 | TRBV29-1 | SVARTVQETQY
TRBD1 | TRBJ1-6 | TRBV6-2/TRBV6-3 | ASSLRDRENSPLH
NA | TRBJ2-6 | TRBV10-3 | AIQGSGANVLT
NA | TRBJ1-1 | TRBV29-1 | SALYTGTEAF
NA | TRBJ1-5 | TRBV15 | ATSRGAVGSPDYSNQPQH
NA | TRBJ1-5 | TRBV7-8 | ASSLDSGWGNQPQH
TRBD1 | TRBJ2-1 | TRBV6-4 | ASSATTGAIGEQF
NA | TRBJ2-2 | TRBV2 | ASSEQATATGELF
NA | TRBJ2-7 | TRBV9 | ASSVVGGTSEQY
TRBD1 | TRBJ1-1 | TRBV5-4 | ASSLDRGRDTEAF
NA | TRBJ2-2 | TRBV6-4 | ASRRDSTNTGELF
TRBD2 | TRBJ2-5 | TRBV3-1/TRBV3-2 | ASSRSGSETQY
NA | TRBJ1-2 | TRBV5-6 | ASSSRWGGDYGYT
TRBD1 | TRBJ1-3 | TRBV30 | AWSQTGGGNTIY
NA | TRBJ2-2 | TRBV28 | ASSLQFPGELF
TRBD2 | TRBJ2-4 | TRBV5-8 | ASSYRLAGNIQY
TRBD2 | TRBJ2-7 | TRBV11-3 | ASSKGLAEIYEQY
TRBD2 | TRBJ2-2 | TRBV9 | ASSVRGLAGKTGELF
TRBD1 | TRBJ1-5 | TRBV19 | ASRRQGVGSNQPQH
TRBD1 | TRBJ1-5 | TRBV6-1 | ASSEVGQVLYSNQPQH
TRBD2 | TRBJ2-7 | TRBV3-1/TRBV3-2 | ASSRARTSGSYEQY
NA | TRBJ1-1 | TRBV5-1 | ASSFPGTEAF
NA | TRBJ1-2 | TRBV19 | ASSIPSGRRIYGYT
NA | TRBJ1-4 | TRBV11-3 | ASSLGGQVNEKLF
TRBD2 | TRBJ2-1 | TRBV27 | ASSLRRLAGAYNEQF
TRBD1 | TRBJ2-1 | TRBV29-1 | SVRSTGQGTYNEQF